These T cell receptor beta chains were read from a single sample in a study of shared clonotypes between healthy human individuals. Produced via immunoSEQ multiplex PCR; TCRdb's table is partial and in-frame only. The sample yields roughly 2.5 million clones, around nine tenths seen once. Sequencing was performed on naive CD4+ T cells sorted from blood. Receptors originate from a man aged 18 to 35 in good health. Both conserved end residues are part of each CDR3. A D gene is named only where the DNA matches it firmly. The listing skips clone size in some rows; elsewhere it reads once, few, many or a size class.

j_call clone_size cdr3_length d_call v_call cdr3_nt cdr3_aa
TRBJ1-2 NA 12 NA TRBV21-1 TGTGCCCTAAGGGGGCGTTCGGATGGCTACACCTTC CALRGRSDGYTF
TRBJ2-5 NA 15 TRBD2 TRBV4-1 TGCGCCAGCAGCCAAGGGACTAGCGGGGACAGGGCCCAGTACTTC CASSQGTSGDRAQYF
TRBJ1-2 NA 12 NA TRBV30 TGTGCCTGGAGCGGTGGGTTATATGGCTACACCTTC CAWSGGLYGYTF
TRBJ2-3 NA 15 NA TRBV6-8 TGTGCCAGCAGTTACTCTCCGCCTATTCCAGATACGCAGTATTTT CASSYSPPIPDTQYF
TRBJ2-7 NA 13 TRBD1 TRBV7-9 TGTGCCAGCAGCGCACAAACAGGGGACGAGCAGTACTTC CASSAQTGDEQYF
TRBJ2-2 once 15 NA TRBV11-3 TGTGCCAGCAGCCCGACCCTCCCGAACACCGGGGAGCTGTTTTTT CASSPTLPNTGELFF
TRBJ2-2 NA 13 NA TRBV5-1 TGCGCCAGCAGCGCGGCGAACACCGGGGAGCTGTTTTTT CASSAANTGELFF
TRBJ1-2 NA 14 TRBD1 TRBV27 TGTGCCGCAGGCCAAGGGGGCGCGGTCTATGGCTACACCTTC CAAGQGGAVYGYTF
TRBJ1-2 NA 15 NA TRBV28 TGTGCCAGCAGTTTCCTACACGCGGCTCCCTATGGCTACACCTTC CASSFLHAAPYGYTF
TRBJ1-1 few 14 NA TRBV4-2 TGTGCCAGCAGCGAGCAGGGATCGAACACTGAAGCTTTCTTT CASSEQGSNTEAFF
TRBJ2-5 NA 15 TRBD2 TRBV13 TGTGCCAGCAAAAGGGCCCGGGCGGGAGACGAGACCCAGTACTTC CASKRARAGDETQYF
TRBJ1-1 NA 14 NA TRBV6-6 TGTGCCAGCAGTTACGATGGGCGGCGCACTGAAGCTTTCTTT CASSYDGRRTEAFF
TRBJ1-5 few 15 NA TRBV19 TGTGCCAGTAGTGAAGGGGGTCGGGGGAATCAGCCCCAGCATTTT CASSEGGRGNQPQHF
TRBJ2-7 NA 13 NA TRBV6-5 TGTGCCAGCACCGCCCCGAGCTCCTACGAGCAGTACTTC CASTAPSSYEQYF
TRBJ2-1 NA 14 NA TRBV5-6 TGTGCCAGCAGCTTGGACAGGGTATACAATGAGCAGTTCTTC CASSLDRVYNEQFF
TRBJ2-1 NA 15 TRBD2 TRBV6-6 TGTGCCAGCAGTTACCGGGGCGGGGGGGCCGATGAGCAGTTCTTC CASSYRGGGADEQFF
TRBJ1-2 NA 13 NA TRBV7-9 TGTGCCAGCAGCCCACTAGGGAACTATGGCTACACCTTC CASSPLGNYGYTF
TRBJ1-2 few 14 NA TRBV6-5 TGTGCCAGCAGTTACGGGGTGGGGAACTATGGCTACACCTTC CASSYGVGNYGYTF
TRBJ2-2 NA 15 TRBD1 TRBV7-2 TGTGCCAGCAGCCGACAGGGGGCGAACACCGGGGAGCTGTTTTTT CASSRQGANTGELFF
TRBJ2-7 once 14 NA TRBV5-1 TGCGCCAGCAGCCCCCGGGACGGAGCCTACGAGCAGTACTTC CASSPRDGAYEQYF
TRBJ2-5 NA 13 TRBD2 TRBV2 TGTGCCACCTCAGCGGGAGGGCCCGGGACCCAGTACTTC CATSAGGPGTQYF
TRBJ2-2 NA 12 NA TRBV6-1 TGTGCCAGTCAGGGAAACACCGGGGAGCTGTTTTTT CASQGNTGELFF
TRBJ2-3 NA 16 NA TRBV5-1 TGCGCCAGCAGCATAGCTTTAGCGGCTAGCACAGATACGCAGTATTTT CASSIALAASTDTQYF
TRBJ1-1 NA 13 NA TRBV5-1 TGCGCCAGCAGCCCCGTAGTTCGGACTGAAGCTTTCTTT CASSPVVRTEAFF
TRBJ2-5 NA 12 NA TRBV5-1 TGCGCCAGCAGCTTGGCCGGGGGAACCCAGTACTTC CASSLAGGTQYF
TRBJ2-3 once 15 TRBD2 TRBV28 TGTGCCAGCAGGGGGAGGCTAGCGGGGTCCGATACGCAGTATTTT CASRGRLAGSDTQYF
TRBJ1-3 once 12 NA TRBV28 TGTGCCAGCAGTTTACGTGGAAACACCATATATTTT CASSLRGNTIYF
TRBJ2-4 NA 17 TRBD2 TRBV27 TGTGCCAGCAGTTTATATAGTAGCGGGATTGTGGAAAACATTCAGTACTTC CASSLYSSGIVENIQYF
TRBJ2-7 NA 11 NA TRBV6-1 TGTGCCAGCAGGGTACAGGGCGAGCAGTACTTC CASRVQGEQYF
TRBJ2-5 NA 14 NA TRBV6-1 TGTGCCAGCATTGACTTCCCTGTGGGCGAGACCCAGTACTTC CASIDFPVGETQYF
TRBJ1-1 NA 15 TRBD1 TRBV7-9 TGTGCCAGCAGCCAGGGACAGACTATGAACACTGAAGCTTTCTTT CASSQGQTMNTEAFF
TRBJ2-1 once 12 TRBD2 TRBV5-1 TGCGCCAGCAGCTTGGAGGCGGGAGTGGGAGTCTTC CASSLEAGVGVF
TRBJ1-1 NA 11 NA TRBV20-1 TGCAGTGCTACAGGAAACACTGAAGCTTTCTTT CSATGNTEAFF
TRBJ1-1 NA 14 NA TRBV18 TGTGCCAGCTCACTGGACATAATGAACACTGAAGCTTTCTTT CASSLDIMNTEAFF
TRBJ2-7 NA 14 NA TRBV11-2 TGTGCCAGCAGCTTAGATGTGGCTTCCTACGAGCAGTACTTC CASSLDVASYEQYF
TRBJ2-1 NA 15 TRBD1 TRBV5-1 TGCGCCAGCAGCACGGGACAGGGGCTCGGCAATGAGCAGTTCTTC CASSTGQGLGNEQFF
TRBJ2-1 once 16 TRBD2 TRBV11-3 TGTGCCAGCAGCCCGACTAGCGGGTTACTCTACAATGAGCAGTTCTTC CASSPTSGLLYNEQFF
TRBJ2-3 NA 14 NA TRBV27 TGTGCCACCATAGAAACACGAACCGGGAATACGCAGTATTTT CATIETRTGNTQYF
TRBJ1-1 NA 14 TRBD1 TRBV5-5 TGTGCCAGCAGCTGGACAGGGAGGGGCACTGAAGCTTTCTTT CASSWTGRGTEAFF
TRBJ2-2 once 15 TRBD2 TRBV2 TGTGCCAGCAGTACCACTAGCGGGAACACCGGGGAGCTGTTTTTT CASSTTSGNTGELFF
TRBJ1-5 NA 15 TRBD1 TRBV2 TGTGCCAGCAATCGGGACAGGGGGCTTGCTCAGCCCCAGCATTTT CASNRDRGLAQPQHF
TRBJ2-1 NA 20 NA TRBV30 TGTGCCTGGAGTGTACGGCGCTCTTGGGGCCCTAAAGGAATAGGGAATGAGCAGTTCTTC CAWSVRRSWGPKGIGNEQFF
TRBJ1-5 once 16 NA TRBV18 TGTGCCAGCTCACAGGAAAGGCCTACTAGCAATCAGCCCCAGCATTTT CASSQERPTSNQPQHF
TRBJ2-7 NA 16 TRBD1 TRBV28 TGTGCCAGCAGTTCTTGGGGACAGGGGGCAACCTACGAGCAGTACTTC CASSSWGQGATYEQYF
TRBJ1-2 NA 13 NA TRBV7-9 TGTGCCAGCAGCCGCGCGGGGAGAACGGGCTACACCTTC CASSRAGRTGYTF
TRBJ2-3 NA 16 NA TRBV10-2 TGCGCCAGCAAGGAATCCGCCAGTCGGAGCACAGATACGCAGTATTTT CASKESASRSTDTQYF
TRBJ2-5 NA 13 NA TRBV19 TGTGCCAGTAGTATGGCTAGGCAAGAGACCCAGTACTTC CASSMARQETQYF
TRBJ2-7 once 13 NA TRBV6-5 TGTGCCAGCAGTTCCTCCAGTTCCTACGAGCAGTACTTC CASSSSSSYEQYF
TRBJ2-1 NA 14 TRBD1 TRBV6-5 TGTGCCACCAGGGACAGGGGAGGCTACAATGAGCAGTTCTTC CATRDRGGYNEQFF
TRBJ2-7 NA 17 TRBD2 TRBV11-2 TGTGCCAGCAGCTCCTGGACTAGCGGGAGAGGGGCCTACGAGCAGTACTTC CASSSWTSGRGAYEQYF
TRBJ2-3 NA 13 NA TRBV6-1 TGTGCCAGCAGATCGCAGGGAGCTGATACGCAGTATTTT CASRSQGADTQYF
TRBJ2-7 NA 13 NA TRBV5-1 TGCGCCAGCAGCTCGGACGGCAACAACGAGCAGTACTTC CASSSDGNNEQYF
TRBJ2-2 NA 15 NA TRBV5-1 TGCGCCAGCAGCCAACGGTCCTATCCACCCGGGGAGCTGTTTTTT CASSQRSYPPGELFF
TRBJ2-1 NA 15 NA TRBV5-4 TGTGCCAGCAGGCCCCGCCTAGATAGCGTCAATGAGCAGTTCTTC CASRPRLDSVNEQFF